The 20 T cell receptor beta chains below all came from one sample that was sequenced in a study of blood T cell repertoires in COVID-19. Profiled with immunoSEQ multiplex PCR; TCRdb holds only in-frame clones, not every one. The profile shows a few hundred thousand clones, approximately 87% of them singletons. The material sequenced was PBMCs or T cells enriched from blood (not recorded which). These receptors originate from a man in his forties in a cohort exposed to, infected with or recovered from COVID-19 (not recorded which).

This clone has only one observation. This sequence joins TRBV24-1 and TRBJ2-1; D uncertain. Germline CDR1 and CDR2: KGHDR and SFDVKD. The CDR3 is 15 amino acids. With 2 bases removed from V and 5 bases from J, the gap between germline ends came to 12 bases. Here the CDR3 DNA reads TGTGCCACCAGTGATTCCCAGCGAATGGACAATGAGCAGTTCTTC. It codes for CATSDSQRMDNEQFF.

The chain has TRBV18 and TRBJ2-7; 8 positions agree with TRBD2. J gave up 0 bases and V 8 bases, and 12 bases lay outside the gene matches. The CDR3 totals 16 residues. Germline V gene sequence: CDR1 KGHSH, CDR2 LQKENI. The DNA for the CDR3 is TGTGCCAGCACTGAGATCCGGGGGGGGAGCTCCTACGAGCAGTACTTC. It yields the protein CASTEIRGGSSYEQYF.

This clone was counted a few times. The chain joins TRBV5-6 to TRBJ2-7, with 9 nucleotides matching TRBD1. From germline, CDR1 is SGHDT and CDR2 YYEEEE. Losses at the gene ends were 1 base for V and 5 bases for J; bases not matched to a gene: 4. The CDR3 spans 14 residues. The chain's CDR3 is CASSLTGTGNEQYF. The CDR3 bases are TGTGCCAGCAGCTTGACCGGGACAGGGAACGAGCAGTACTTC.

The chain carries TRBV7-9 and TRBJ2-3, with D possibly being TRBD1 (5 bases). V lost 3 bases and J 1 base, leaving 11 bases between the germline ends. CDR3 length: 15 residues. The germline CDR1 and CDR2 sequences are SEHNR and FQNEAQ (reference sequence). This chain's CDR3 is CASSFWIGGTDTQYF. CDR3 bases: TGTGCCAGCAGCTTTTGGATAGGGGGCACAGATACGCAGTATTTT.

The chain employs TRBV24-1 and TRBJ2-5; 7 bases agree with TRBD1. The CDR3 totals 15 residues. Per germline, CDR1 KGHDR and CDR2 SFDVKD. Trimming at V came to 4 bases and at J to 1 base, leaving 5 bases not matched to a gene. This CDR3 is CATSDPTGFQETQYF. CDR3 in DNA: TGTGCCACCAGTGACCCGACAGGGTTCCAAGAGACCCAGTACTTC.

The chain couples TRBV27 to TRBJ1-2, with a possible D match to TRBD1 (6 bases). The CDR3 sequence is 14 residues long. With 5 bases removed from V and 6 bases from J, the gap between germline ends came to 16 bases. Germline-derived CDR1 and CDR2 are MNHEY and SMNVEV (reference sequence). CDR3 loop: CASSPRTGLDGYTF. The CDR3 DNA follows: TGTGCCAGCAGTCCACGTACAGGGTTAGATGGCTACACCTTC.

This clone occurred a few times. The CDR3 loop is CASSSGQSGGYTF. The CDR3 region has the DNA TGTGCCAGCAGCTCGGGACAGTCGGGTGGCTACACCTTC. V and J are TRBV7-9 and TRBJ1-2, with 7 bases matching TRBD1. This CDR3 spans 13 amino acids. With 4 bases clipped from V and 7 bases from J, the junction kept 6 bases outside the gene matches. Germline CDR1 SEHNR, CDR2 FQNEAQ (reference sequence).

This clone was detected a few times. V usage is TRBV18 and J usage is TRBJ1-2, with D possibly TRBD1 on 6 matching bases. The V gene's germline CDR1 is KGHSH and CDR2 LQKENI. This CDR3 contains 16 residues. V lost 2 bases, J lost 7 bases, and 20 bases lay in between. This CDR3 is CASSPTMEQGSGGYTF. For the CDR3, the DNA is TGTGCCAGCTCACCAACGATGGAACAGGGCAGTGGTGGCTACACCTTC.

V is TRBV28 and J is TRBJ1-3; 8 nucleotides match TRBD1. CDR3 length equals 14 residues. With V trimmed by 2 bases and J by 8 bases, 5 bases remained unmatched. Looked up from germline, CDR1 is MDHEN and CDR2 is SYDVKM. The CDR3 bases are TGTGCCAGCAGTTTACAGGGGGCTGTGGACACCATATATTTT. Protein product: CASSLQGAVDTIYF. Full variable domain (outside the CDR3, taken from reference TRBV28 and TRBJ1-3): DVKVTQSSRYLVKRTGEKVFLECVQDMDHENMFWYRQDPGLGLRLIYFSYDVKMKEKGDIPEGYSVSREKKERFSLILESASTNQTSMYLCASSLQGAVDTIYFGEGSWLTVV.

This chain links TRBV20-1 with TRBJ2-1; 11 bases line up with TRBD2. Looked up from germline, CDR1 is DFQATT and CDR2 is SNEGSKA (reference sequence). V lost 5 bases and J lost 5; bases outside the gene matches: 8. The length of the CDR3 is 15 residues. CDR3 nucleotide sequence: TGCAGTGCTGGTGGTGGGACTAGCGGCCACAATGAGCAGTTCTTC. Translated: CSAGGGTSGHNEQFF.

The J gene is TRBJ2-5, the V gene TRBV27; possible D gene TRBD2, 7 bases. This CDR3 contains 17 residues. The germline V gene encodes CDR1 MNHEY and CDR2 SMNVEV (reference sequence). The V gene lost 2 bases and the J gene lost 4 bases, with 20 bases spanning the gap. The CDR3 region has the DNA TGTGCCAGCAGTTTAATTTTTCGGGGGGCGAATCGAGAGACCCAGTACTTC. Translating gives CASSLIFRGANRETQYF.

This clone was seen just once. The J gene is TRBJ2-3, the V gene TRBV3-1 (or the pseudogene TRBV3-2), with a possible D match to TRBD2 (5 bases). The V and J ends lost 4 bases and 4 bases respectively, with 12 bases between them. The CDR3 length is 14 residues. Germline loops: CDR1 LGHDT, CDR2 YNNKEL (reference sequence). The CDR3 loop is CASSPRGWPDTQYF. CDR3 DNA: TGTGCCAGCAGCCCCCGAGGGTGGCCAGATACGCAGTATTTT.

The V and J genes are TRBV28 and TRBJ1-2; 7 bases map to TRBD1. V trimming: 4 bases; J trimming: 2 bases; junction bases outside the gene matches: 1. The CDR3 length is 13 residues. The germline V gene encodes CDR1 MDHEN and CDR2 SYDVKM. The CDR3 sequence is CASSSQGNYGYTF. The DNA of the CDR3 is TGTGCCAGCAGTTCACAGGGGAACTATGGCTACACCTTC.

This chain links TRBV27 with TRBJ1-4; possibly TRBD1 for D (5 bases). In germline, CDR1 is MNHEY, CDR2 SMNVEV (reference sequence). The CDR3 is made up of 13 amino acids. The V end lost 8 bases, the J end lost 5 bases, and 12 bases lay between the germline ends. The DNA of the CDR3 is TGTGCCAGCCCAGACAGATCGAATGAAAAACTGTTTTTT. Its translation is CASPDRSNEKLFF.

The chain has TRBV7-9 and TRBJ1-1, with D possibly being TRBD1 (6 bases). Trimming pared 6 bases from V and 5 bases from J, leaving 10 bases between. There are 12 residues in the CDR3. Germline V gene sequence: CDR1 SEHNR, CDR2 FQNEAQ (reference sequence). The CDR3 DNA reads as TGTGCCAGCAGTCCGGACAGAACTGAAGCTTTCTTT. This gives the protein CASSPDRTEAFF.

V usage is TRBV5-4 and J usage is TRBJ2-7, with TRBD1 matching over 9 bases. CDR1 and CDR2 (germline): SGHNT, YYREEE (reference sequence). This CDR3 contains 15 residues. The V gene end was trimmed by 4 bases and the J gene end by 4 bases; junction bases not matched to a gene: 9. The CDR3 DNA is TGTGCCAGCAGCAAGGGGGGGACAGGGAAATACGAGCAGTACTTC. As protein: CASSKGGTGKYEQYF.

The chain is built from TRBV6-5 and TRBJ2-7, with 7 bases identical to TRBD2. Looked up from germline, CDR1 is MNHEY and CDR2 is SVGAGI. With 7 bases clipped from V and 2 bases from J, the junction kept 2 bases outside the gene matches. The CDR3 loop spans 12 amino acids. In DNA form, the CDR3 reads TGTGCCAGCAAAAGCGGGGCCTACGAGCAGTACTTC. Its protein product is CASKSGAYEQYF.

V is TRBV28 and J is TRBJ2-1, with TRBD2 matching 7 bases. The CDR3 contains 15 residues. Unmatched junction bases numbered 7, after V lost 8 bases and J lost 0 bases. Germline V gives CDR1 MDHEN, CDR2 SYDVKM. The CDR3 protein is CASGLAGSSYNEQFF. The CDR3 DNA follows: TGTGCCAGCGGGTTAGCGGGCAGCTCCTACAATGAGCAGTTCTTC.

V gene TRBV19 combines with J gene TRBJ2-5, with D hard to call. CDR3 length equals 16 residues. Per the germline V gene, CDR1 is LNHDA and CDR2 is SQIVND (reference sequence). V was shortened by 2 bases and J by 5 bases, with 18 bases between the two germline ends. The CDR3 DNA reads as TGTGCCAGTAGTATAACTAAAATAAAGGTTATTGAGACCCAGTACTTC. Protein: CASSITKIKVIETQYF. Looking up the rest from reference TRBV19 and TRBJ2-5 gives the full variable domain: DGGITQSPKYLFRKEGQNVTLSCEQNLNHDAMYWYRQDPGQGLRLIYYSQIVNDFQKGDIAEGYSVSREKKESFPLTVTSAQKNPTAFYLCASSITKIKVIETQYFGPGTRLLVL.

This sequence joins TRBV5-1 and TRBJ2-4; tentative D call: TRBD2 (6 bases). This CDR3 is built from 18 residues. Germline lookup yields CDR1 SGHRS and CDR2 YFSETQ. V lost 7 bases, J lost 0 bases, and 23 bases lay in between. CDR3 loop: CASGPMGLGILAKNIQYF. In DNA form, the CDR3 reads TGCGCCAGCGGGCCTATGGGACTGGGTATTCTAGCCAAAAACATTCAGTACTTC.